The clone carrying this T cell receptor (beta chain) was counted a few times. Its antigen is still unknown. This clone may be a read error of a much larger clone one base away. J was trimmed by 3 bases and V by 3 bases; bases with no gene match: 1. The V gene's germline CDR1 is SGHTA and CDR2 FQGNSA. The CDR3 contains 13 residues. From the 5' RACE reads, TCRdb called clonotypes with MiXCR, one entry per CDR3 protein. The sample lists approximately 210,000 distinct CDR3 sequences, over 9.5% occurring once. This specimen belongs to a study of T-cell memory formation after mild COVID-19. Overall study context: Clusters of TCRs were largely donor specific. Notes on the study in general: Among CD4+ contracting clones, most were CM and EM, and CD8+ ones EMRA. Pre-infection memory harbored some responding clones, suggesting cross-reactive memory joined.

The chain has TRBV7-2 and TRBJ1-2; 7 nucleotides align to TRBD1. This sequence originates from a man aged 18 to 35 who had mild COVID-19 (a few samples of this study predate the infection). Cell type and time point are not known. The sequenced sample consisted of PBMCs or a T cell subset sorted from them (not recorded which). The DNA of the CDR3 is TGTGCCAGCAGCTTCGACAGGGACTATGGCTACACCTTC. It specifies CASSFDRDYGYTF.